A single sample gave rise to the 22 T cell receptor beta chains below, sequenced in a study of blood T cell repertoires in COVID-19. Some clones are missing from TCRdb's copy, which holds only in-frame ones; the method was immunoSEQ multiplex PCR. The data contain over 45,000 clones, around 86% of them singletons. Sequenced input: peripheral blood. The receptors here all came from a woman in her fifties or sixties with acute or convalescent COVID-19.

V is TRBV27 and J is TRBJ1-6; 7 bases match TRBD1. The V gene end was trimmed by 2 bases and the J gene end by 7 bases; junction bases not matched to a gene: 8. The CDR3 consists of 16 residues. Germline V gene sequence: CDR1 MNHEY, CDR2 SMNVEV (reference sequence). In DNA, the CDR3 is TGTGCCAGCAGTTTAATCGCCGGGACAGTAAATTCACCCCTCCACTTT. It encodes CASSLIAGTVNSPLHF.

The chain combines TRBV28 with TRBJ1-5; TRBD1 matches at 7 bases. Germline lookup yields CDR1 MDHEN and CDR2 SYDVKM. Unmatched junction bases numbered 6, after V lost 6 bases and J lost 4 bases. This CDR3 contains 14 residues. CDR3 sequence: CASSPGGRNQPQHF. For the CDR3, the DNA is TGTGCCAGCAGCCCAGGGGGGCGAAATCAGCCCCAGCATTTT.

The CDR3 reads CAISDRVNEKLFF. The CDR3 DNA is TGTGCCATCAGTGACAGGGTTAATGAAAAACTGTTTTTT. This chain uses TRBV10-3 with TRBJ1-4, with D perhaps TRBD1 (5 bases). The CDR3 runs 13 residues. V lost 3 bases to trimming and J lost 4 bases, with 6 bases between them. In germline, CDR1 is ENHRY, CDR2 SYGVKD.

This chain uses TRBV25-1 with TRBJ2-1, with 10 positions matching TRBD1. CDR3 length: 13 amino acids. Trimming at V came to 6 bases and at J to 7 bases, leaving 3 bases not matched to a gene. Germline V gene data show CDR1 as MGHDK and CDR2 as SYGVNS. The CDR3 region is CASSGQGVNEQFF. Written as DNA, the CDR3 is TGTGCCAGCAGCGGACAGGGGGTGAATGAGCAGTTCTTC. Together with reference TRBV25-1 and TRBJ2-1, the CDR3 gives the full variable domain: EADIYQTPRYLVIGTGKKITLECSQTMGHDKMYWYQQDPGMELHLIHYSYGVNSTEKGDLSSESTVSRIRTEHFPLTLESARPSHTSQYLCASSGQGVNEQFFGPGTRLTVL.

This clone was seen once. The rearrangement links TRBV25-1 to TRBJ2-1; 7 positions agree with TRBD2. Per germline, CDR1 MGHDK and CDR2 SYGVNS. J gave up 3 bases and V 7 bases, and 6 bases lay outside the gene matches. This CDR3 spans 14 amino acids. The CDR3 sequence: CASTPGGDYNEQFF. CDR3 coding DNA: TGTGCCAGCACCCCGGGAGGCGACTACAATGAGCAGTTCTTC. The full variable domain, with the rest looked up from reference TRBV25-1 and TRBJ2-1, is EADIYQTPRYLVIGTGKKITLECSQTMGHDKMYWYQQDPGMELHLIHYSYGVNSTEKGDLSSESTVSRIRTEHFPLTLESARPSHTSQYLCASTPGGDYNEQFFGPGTRLTVL.

This chain links TRBV28 with TRBJ1-2, with 8 bases fitting TRBD1. CDR3 length: 15 residues. CDR1 and CDR2 (germline): MDHEN, SYDVKM. The V segment lost 2 bases and the J segment 4 bases; nucleotides outside the gene matches: 6. The CDR3 coding sequence is TGTGCCAGCAGTTTACCCACCGGGACAGGCTATGGCTACACCTTC. Translated, it gives CASSLPTGTGYGYTF.

CDR3 in amino acids: CASSQGGSNSPLHF. The CDR3 bases are TGTGCCAGCAGCCAGGGAGGGTCAAATTCACCCCTCCACTTT. The rearrangement joins TRBV3-1 (or the pseudogene TRBV3-2) to TRBJ1-6, with D unresolved. The ends were cut back, 3 bases at V and 7 bases at J, with 10 bases in the middle. Germline lookup yields CDR1 LGHDT and CDR2 YNNKEL (reference sequence). The CDR3 spans 14 residues.

The CDR3 sequence is CATIRGDNSPLHF. The CDR3 bases are TGTGCCACAATCAGGGGCGATAATTCACCCCTCCACTTT. This chain links TRBV6-5 with TRBJ1-6; tentatively, D is TRBD1 (6 bases). CDR3 length: 13 residues. Trimming shortened V by 10 bases and J by 5 bases, and 12 bases separated the two germline ends. CDR1 and CDR2 from the germline V gene are MNHEY and SVGAGI.

The genes are TRBV28 and TRBJ1-2, with 7 bases fitting TRBD1. V lost 3 bases and J lost 7; bases outside the gene matches: 14. Germline V gene sequence: CDR1 MDHEN, CDR2 SYDVKM. This CDR3 is built from 16 residues. The CDR3 nucleotides read TGTGCCAGCAGTTTTAGGGGGCGCCGGGACTTCGGTGGCTACACCTTC. Translating it yields CASSFRGRRDFGGYTF.

This clone was seen only once. The rearrangement uses TRBV15 and TRBJ2-7, with 8 nucleotides matching TRBD2. V was clipped by 4 bases and J by 7 bases; unmatched bases: 12. CDR1 and CDR2 (germline): LNHNV, YYDKDF (reference sequence). The CDR3 is made up of 15 amino acids. The CDR3 sequence is CATSKVSGSPREQYF. DNA of the CDR3: TGTGCCACCAGCAAGGTGAGCGGGAGCCCCCGGGAGCAGTACTTC.

This clone was observed a single time. This sequence joins TRBV19 and TRBJ1-2, with D possibly being TRBD1 (5 bases). The germline gives CDR1 LNHDA, CDR2 SQIVND (reference sequence). Trimming cost V 7 bases and J 7 bases, with 25 bases left between them. The CDR3 length is 16 residues. The CDR3 spells CASTYGQVKSRFGYTF. The CDR3 DNA reads TGTGCCAGTACCTACGGACAAGTTAAATCTCGCTTTGGCTACACCTTC.

The chain has TRBV18 and TRBJ2-5; 8 bases are a match to TRBD1. The CDR3 length is 14 residues. Germline V gene data show CDR1 as KGHSH and CDR2 as LQKENI. J gave up 2 bases and V 4 bases, and 3 bases lay outside the gene matches. The CDR3 DNA is TGTGCCAGCTCACGCGGACAGGGTCAAGAGACCCAGTACTTC. It is translated as CASSRGQGQETQYF.

The V gene is TRBV7-2, the J gene TRBJ2-3; 8 bases line up with TRBD2. This CDR3 has 19 residues. J was trimmed by 0 bases and V by 5 bases; bases with no gene match: 16. Germline V gives CDR1 SGHTA, CDR2 FQGNSA. The CDR3: CASSHRAGVYYSSTDTQYF. The CDR3 nucleotides read TGTGCCAGCAGCCACCGAGCGGGGGTTTACTACTCTAGCACAGATACGCAGTATTTT.

The gene calls are TRBV7-2 and TRBJ2-3; D may be TRBD1 (6 bases). The ends were cut back, 0 bases at V and 6 bases at J, with 13 bases in the middle. This CDR3 has 15 residues. Germline-derived CDR1 and CDR2 are SGHTA and FQGNSA. CDR3 nucleotide sequence: TGTGCCAGCAGCTTAGCCGGGACATTCACTGATACGCAGTATTTT. Its protein product is CASSLAGTFTDTQYF.

The chain combines TRBV6-5 with TRBJ1-2; D not resolved. This CDR3 has 13 amino acids. CDR1 is MNHEY, CDR2 SVGAGI, per germline. The V and J ends lost 8 bases and 3 bases respectively, with 13 bases between them. The CDR3 DNA is TGTGCCAGCCAGGCCTCCGGCGACTATGGCTACACCTTC. Its protein is CASQASGDYGYTF.

The V call is TRBV2, the J call TRBJ1-4; no clear D. Germline V gene lookup returns CDR1 SNHLY and CDR2 FYNNEI. The CDR3 is made up of 13 amino acids. The V end was cut by 6 bases, the J end by 7 bases, with 12 bases between. CDR3 in amino acids: CASREGFFEKLFF. The CDR3 region has the DNA TGTGCCAGCAGGGAGGGCTTTTTTGAAAAACTGTTTTTT.

This rearrangement joins TRBV19 to TRBJ2-2; the match to TRBD1 covers 12 bases. The CDR3 contains 17 residues. Germline V CDR1 and CDR2: LNHDA, SQIVND (reference sequence). Trimming removed 8 bases from V and 3 bases from J; junction bases left unmatched: 10. The DNA of the CDR3 is TGTGCCAGTCGGGACAGGGGGCGCCGAGGGTACACCGGGGAGCTGTTTTTT. Residues: CASRDRGRRGYTGELFF.

The V gene is TRBV6-2 or TRBV6-3, the J gene TRBJ2-7, with TRBD2 matching 11 bases. V was pared by 6 bases and J by 5 bases, with 9 bases of the junction left unmatched. This CDR3 is 15 amino acids long. Germline CDR1 and CDR2: MNHEY and SVGEGT. CDR3 DNA sequence: TGTGCCAGCAGCCCCGGACTAGCGGGTTTAAACGAGCAGTACTTC. Encoded protein: CASSPGLAGLNEQYF.

The chain uses TRBV19 and TRBJ1-2; 8 bases are shared with TRBD1. The J segment lost 5 bases and the V segment lost 6 bases, leaving 8 bases of the junction unmatched. CDR1 is LNHDA and CDR2 is SQIVND in the germline V gene (reference sequence). The CDR3 totals 14 residues. The CDR3 DNA reads as TGTGCCAGTAGCGACCGGGACAGGTTATATGGCTACACCTTC. Translated, it gives CASSDRDRLYGYTF.

The V gene is TRBV5-1, the J gene TRBJ1-1; TRBD1 might be the D (5 bases). The CDR3 loop spans 17 amino acids. V lost 0 bases, J lost 9 bases, and 24 bases lay in between. The germline V gene encodes CDR1 SGHRS and CDR2 YFSETQ. CDR3 DNA: TGCGCCAGCAGCTTGGATTCTTTGGTGCGACAGTCCGGCAAAGCTTTCTTT. It specifies CASSLDSLVRQSGKAFF.

The chain couples TRBV6-6 to TRBJ1-6; 10 bases match TRBD1. V trimming: 5 bases; J trimming: 8 bases; junction bases outside the gene matches: 9. The germline V gene has CDR1 MNHNY and CDR2 SVGAGI (reference sequence). This CDR3 has 16 amino acids. The CDR3 loop reads CASSTADRGDYSPLHF. The CDR3 DNA reads as TGTGCCAGCAGTACCGCGGACAGGGGGGACTATTCACCCCTCCACTTT.

The genes are TRBV28 and TRBJ1-5; D remains ambiguous. Between the trimmed V and J ends, which lost 1 base and 5 bases, there was a span of 21 bases. This CDR3 has 18 residues. Germline loops: CDR1 MDHEN, CDR2 SYDVKM. The CDR3 DNA is TGTGCCAGCAGTTTATCTCCGGGGTTGGGTAGCGGGGATCAGCCCCAGCATTTT. It specifies CASSLSPGLGSGDQPQHF.